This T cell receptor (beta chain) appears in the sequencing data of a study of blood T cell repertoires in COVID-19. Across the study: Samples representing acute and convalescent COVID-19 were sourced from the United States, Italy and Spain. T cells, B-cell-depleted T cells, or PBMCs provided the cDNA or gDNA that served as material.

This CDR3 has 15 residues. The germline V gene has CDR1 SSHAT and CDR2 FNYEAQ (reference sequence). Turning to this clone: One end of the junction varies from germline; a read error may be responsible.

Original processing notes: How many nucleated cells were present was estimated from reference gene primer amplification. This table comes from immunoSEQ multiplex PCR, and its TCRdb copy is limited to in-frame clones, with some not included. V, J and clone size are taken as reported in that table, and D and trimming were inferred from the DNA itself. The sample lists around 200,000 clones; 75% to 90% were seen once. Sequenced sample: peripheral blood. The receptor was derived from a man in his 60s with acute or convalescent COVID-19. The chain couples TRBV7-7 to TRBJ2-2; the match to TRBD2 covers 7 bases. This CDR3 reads CASSERTRGTGELFF. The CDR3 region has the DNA TGTGCTAGCAGCGAGAGGACTAGGGGCACCGGGGAGCTGTTTTTT.